The next 5 T cell receptor beta chains were all read from a single sample in a study of blood T cell repertoires in COVID-19. The data were produced by immunoSEQ multiplex PCR, yet TCRdb's version contains in-frame clones alone and is incomplete. The sample carries around 97,000 clones, more than 75% recorded once. Sequenced: peripheral blood. The receptors come from a human donor in a cohort sampled during active COVID-19.

V gene TRBV19 combines with J gene TRBJ1-3, with 12 bases identical to TRBD1. CDR3 size: 18 residues. V was clipped by 7 bases and J by 2 bases; unmatched bases: 12. Per the germline V gene, CDR1 is LNHDA and CDR2 is SQIVND (reference sequence). DNA of the CDR3: TGTGCCAGTAACCCGGGGACAGGGGGCACTATGGCTGGAAACACCATATATTTT. Protein product: CASNPGTGGTMAGNTIYF. Full variable domain (missing parts from reference TRBV19 and TRBJ1-3): DGGITQSPKYLFRKEGQNVTLSCEQNLNHDAMYWYRQDPGQGLRLIYYSQIVNDFQKGDIAEGYSVSREKKESFPLTVTSAQKNPTAFYLCASNPGTGGTMAGNTIYFGEGSWLTVV.

This sequence joins TRBV29-1 and TRBJ2-3; D perhaps matches TRBD2 (5 bases). Deletions cut 1 base from V and 0 bases from J, with 8 bases between. The CDR3 has 14 amino acids. In germline, CDR1 is SQVTM, CDR2 ANQGSEA. As DNA, the CDR3 is TGCAGCGTTGAAGTCGGAGGAAGCACAGATACGCAGTATTTT. Translating gives CSVEVGGSTDTQYF.

The V and J genes are TRBV7-9 and TRBJ2-1, with TRBD2 matching 14 bases. V gave up 5 bases and J gave up 8 bases; unmatched junction bases: 8. The CDR3 is 16 amino acids. Looked up from germline, CDR1 is SEHNR and CDR2 is FQNEAQ (reference sequence). This CDR3 is CASSPRTSGGSDEQFF. The CDR3 DNA sequence: TGTGCCAGCAGCCCTCGGACTAGCGGGGGGAGCGATGAGCAGTTCTTC.

This clone was observed a few times. V and J are TRBV5-4 and TRBJ2-3; 10 bases align to TRBD2. Germline V gene lookup returns CDR1 SGHNT and CDR2 YYREEE (reference sequence). The CDR3 sequence is 14 residues long. Trimming cost V 6 bases and J 2 bases; bases outside gene matches: 3. In DNA form, the CDR3 reads TGTGCCAGCAAGCGGGGGGGCCTCACAGATACGCAGTATTTT. Its protein is CASKRGGLTDTQYF.

CDR3 in amino acids: CASSNSRAMNTEAFF. In nucleotides, the CDR3 is TGCGCCAGCAGCAACTCGCGGGCCATGAACACTGAAGCTTTCTTT. The chain couples TRBV5-1 to TRBJ1-1; no firm D call. There are 15 residues in the CDR3. Trimming stripped 4 bases from V and 0 bases from J, with 13 bases between. Germline V gives CDR1 SGHRS, CDR2 YFSETQ. The entire variable domain, with the rest obtained from reference TRBV5-1 and TRBJ1-1, is as follows: KAGVTQTPRYLIKTRGQQVTLSCSPISGHRSVSWYQQTPGQGLQFLFEYFSETQRNKGNFPGRFSGRQFSNSRSEMNVSTLELGDSALYLCASSNSRAMNTEAFFGQGTRLTVV.